These T cell receptor beta chains were read from a single sample in a study of Ad26.COV2.S vaccination and SARS-CoV-2 variants. Some clones are missing from TCRdb's copy, which holds only in-frame ones; the method was immunoSEQ multiplex PCR. This sample has fewer than 400,000 clones, with roughly 90% found just once. Sequencing used peripheral blood, obtained in a trial of Ad26.COV2.S vaccine versus placebo. The receptors stem from a person between 18 and 65 years old who received the Ad26.COV2.S COVID-19 vaccine or a placebo. Both conserved end residues are part of each CDR3.

cdr3_aa: CAISETSYGYTF
v_call: TRBV10-3
j_call: TRBJ1-2

cdr3_aa: CASATIGLAGASSQETQYF
v_call: TRBV7-2
j_call: TRBJ2-5

cdr3_aa: CASSSGDEQYF
v_call: TRBV7-2
j_call: TRBJ2-7

cdr3_aa: CASSTGGRGNQPQHF
v_call: TRBV9
j_call: TRBJ1-5

cdr3_aa: CASSKGTISYEQYF
v_call: TRBV3-1/TRBV3-2
j_call: TRBJ2-7

cdr3_aa: CASSYTRIRPYEQYF
v_call: TRBV6-5
j_call: TRBJ2-7

cdr3_aa: CASSLTDSKETQYF
v_call: TRBV7-3
j_call: TRBJ2-5

cdr3_aa: CASSQPFIRGGKKTQYF
v_call: TRBV4-1
j_call: TRBJ2-3

cdr3_aa: CASSPRGRTEAFF
v_call: TRBV3-1/TRBV3-2
j_call: TRBJ1-1

cdr3_aa: CASSLENRSNQPQHF
v_call: TRBV7-7
j_call: TRBJ1-5

cdr3_aa: CASSLAGQGADEQFF
v_call: TRBV11-3
j_call: TRBJ2-1

cdr3_aa: CASSNGPIKGGYTF
v_call: TRBV19
j_call: TRBJ1-2

cdr3_aa: CASSLVQGSEQFF
v_call: TRBV5-6
j_call: TRBJ2-1

cdr3_aa: CASRIEGNNSPLHF
v_call: TRBV5-4
j_call: TRBJ1-6

cdr3_aa: CASSLEGQRSTDTQYF
v_call: TRBV11-3
j_call: TRBJ2-3

cdr3_aa: CASSFAPDTQYF
v_call: TRBV28
j_call: TRBJ2-3

cdr3_aa: CASSRQAAETQYF
v_call: TRBV6-1
j_call: TRBJ2-5

cdr3_aa: CASSSTGGAVYGYTF
v_call: TRBV28
j_call: TRBJ1-2

cdr3_aa: CASSAPGGTDTQYF
v_call: TRBV10-2
j_call: TRBJ2-3

cdr3_aa: CASSSREGLYEQYF
v_call: TRBV19
j_call: TRBJ2-7

cdr3_aa: CASSHTSGRDGETQYF
v_call: TRBV7-8
j_call: TRBJ2-5

cdr3_aa: CASGGTGGGSGELFF
v_call: TRBV19
j_call: TRBJ2-2

cdr3_aa: CASSELGTPRGTEAFF
v_call: TRBV25-1
j_call: TRBJ1-1

cdr3_aa: CASSYSGEGGKDTQYF
v_call: TRBV6-5
j_call: TRBJ2-3

cdr3_aa: CASSLGWQASGNTIYF
v_call: TRBV7-8
j_call: TRBJ1-3

cdr3_aa: CSVGMRDTEAFF
v_call: TRBV29-1
j_call: TRBJ1-1

cdr3_aa: CASSLDQGPGNTIYF
v_call: TRBV7-9
j_call: TRBJ1-3

cdr3_aa: CANPGLAGYTGELFF
v_call: TRBV10-3
j_call: TRBJ2-2

cdr3_aa: CASSPFGGSNYGYTF
v_call: TRBV5-1
j_call: TRBJ1-2

cdr3_aa: CASSSISRASTTDTQYF
v_call: TRBV19
j_call: TRBJ2-3

cdr3_aa: CASSTDRASYNEQFF
v_call: TRBV7-3
j_call: TRBJ2-1

cdr3_aa: CASSLEGATAYNEQFF
v_call: TRBV27
j_call: TRBJ2-1

cdr3_aa: CASSADRGAEAFF
v_call: TRBV6-6
j_call: TRBJ1-1

cdr3_aa: CASSPTGVGFNTIYF
v_call: TRBV3-1/TRBV3-2
j_call: TRBJ1-3

cdr3_aa: CASSVRDRVPRQPQHF
v_call: TRBV6-1
j_call: TRBJ1-5

cdr3_aa: CASSPSVGRYNSPLHF
v_call: TRBV7-2
j_call: TRBJ1-6

cdr3_aa: CASSSPGQGKNEQFF
v_call: TRBV7-3
j_call: TRBJ2-1

cdr3_aa: CASSYSTVIYGYTF
v_call: TRBV6-2/TRBV6-3
j_call: TRBJ1-2

cdr3_aa: CASSGAADDGYTF
v_call: TRBV2
j_call: TRBJ1-2

cdr3_aa: CASSFGSSYNSPLHF
v_call: TRBV28
j_call: TRBJ1-6

cdr3_aa: CASSLQGDNSPLHF
v_call: TRBV5-1
j_call: TRBJ1-6

cdr3_aa: CASSLEAGTNTEAFF
v_call: TRBV11-3
j_call: TRBJ1-1